This T cell receptor beta chain is from a study of shared clonotypes between healthy human individuals (dated by TCRdb to the early 2020s). Concerning the study at large: The cohort included three men and a couple of women between 18 and 49 years of age. For each donor, CD4 naive and CD4 memory were each run on three plates, CD8 naive on two plates, and CD8 memory on one plate. To estimate repertoire size and how much clonotype sharing occurs between individuals, the study deeply sequenced the blood TCR repertoires of roughly 5 healthy adults. To increase sequencing depth and limit assay-specific biases, TCR repertoire library preparation and sequencing were carried out by different laboratories using diverse techniques. Per donor, leukapheresis produced somewhere between about 0.9 and 9.5 billion PBMCs. Points the paper makes about the study in general: Naive subsets generally had larger estimated clonotype richness than memory subsets. Approximately 5% of naive CD4, more than 3% of naive CD8, about 2.5% of memory CD4, and 0.35% to 0.4% of memory CD8 clonotypes were shared across several donors. Rarefaction of sorted-subset datasets indicated incomplete sequencing despite the large sequencing depth. Pairwise subsampling indicated that sequencing depth was expected to affect the degree of clonotype sharing among donors. Only blood was sampled, and tissue TCR repertoires likely differ from those in blood. Higher generation probabilities were observed for clonotypes shared by all four sorted-subset donors than for non-shared clonotypes. The genetic and exposure-history diversity represented was limited by the small number of donors.

Healthy HIV-negative adults with no recently reported acute infections or vaccinations were included as donors. Only Caucasian adults living in Nashville, Tennessee, USA were represented among the donors. CD4+ T cells were enriched by magnetic negative selection; naive cells were then positively selected on CD45RA, and the negative fraction formed the memory subset. Blood was obtained by leukapheresis, after which PBMCs were separated by Ficoll-Histopaque density gradient centrifugation and cryopreserved in liquid nitrogen vapor phase. Analytical flow cytometry was used to check the purity and quantity of each magnetically sorted T cell population. Each sorted fraction had its genomic DNA isolated and then quantified by UV absorbance on a Nanodrop 2000c. Concerning this clone: Which antigen it targets is not known. Per-base quality was not reported, and no clone a single base away is much larger than it.

At the junction V is shortened by 4 bases and J by 5 bases, with 12 bases in between. Taken from cysteine to phenylalanine, the CDR3 has 13 residues. The kept DNA is CDR3 alone, 39 bases in frame from the first base. In the germline V gene (reference sequence), CDR1 corresponds to LNHDA and CDR2 to SQIVND. Using the deep immunoSEQ assay, TCR CDR3 regions were amplified from genomic DNA by multiplex PCR. For each cell subset, the extracted genomic DNA was distributed evenly across all wells of several immunoSEQ 96-well plates, and each plate served as one replicate. For sorted subsets, each replicate PCR was loaded with roughly 0.2 ug genomic DNA, equivalent to 30,000 or so T cell genomes. Purified libraries were quantified with a Qubit 3.0 fluorometer, sized on a Bioanalyzer 2100, and re-quantified with the KAPA Library Quantification kit. Every immunoSEQ 96-well plate was sequenced on a dedicated single-read 150-cycle Illumina NextSeq 550 flow cell. On the study's bioinformatics: Because only junctional sequences without quality scores were contained in the immunoSEQ output, filtering matching that applied to full-length reads could not be performed. Sequences were annotated with PyIR, a Python wrapper for IgBLAST v1.9, using IMGT germline references to assign V/J genes and CDR3. Reads with weak V/J assignments (E-value above 1e-6), missing CDR3, stop codons, out-of-frame junctions, or ambiguous translated residues were removed. A V3J clonotype was defined by an identical inferred V gene, J gene, and CDR3 amino acid sequence. The percentage overlap between two repertoires was calculated by dividing the number of shared unique clonotypes by the size of the smaller repertoire. Three approaches were used to assess repertoire richness: RTK rarefaction, the Chao1 estimator, and Recon v2.1 estimates of unobserved clonotypes. For all TCRbeta clonotypes obtained by the gDNA method from a handful of donors, generation probabilities were computed with OLGA. TCRdb provides this immuneACCESS table in a form limited to in-frame rearrangements. Some clones are lacking; in checked studies, under half of them reflect an unresolved V gene, and why the rest are absent is not known. The DNA was the basis for D and trimming; V, J and clone size are from that table. The sample includes over a million clones, with less than 99% observed a single time. The ten largest account for roughly 0.36% of the sample.

The chain was built from TRBV19 and TRBJ2-7; the D call could be TRBD1 or TRBD2, with each sharing 6 bases. Sequenced material: naive CD4+ T cells sorted from blood. What the cell subset or site label conveys for this sample: CD45RA+ positively selected. The clonotype was recovered from a man younger than 45 in good health. The CDR3 sequence is CASSTPGGDEQYF. In nucleotide form, the sequence is TGTGCCAGTAGTACCCCCGGGGGCGACGAGCAGTACTTC. When the CDR3 is completed using the reference TRBV19 and TRBJ2-7 genes on either side, the full variable domain is DGGITQSPKYLFRKEGQNVTLSCEQNLNHDAMYWYRQDPGQGLRLIYYSQIVNDFQKGDIAEGYSVSREKKESFPLTVTSAQKNPTAFYLCASSTPGGDEQYFGPGTRLTVT.